This T cell receptor (beta chain) was recorded in a study of human T cells and chemical hapten exposure. MiXCR was run by TCRdb on the RACE reads, yielding one entry per CDR3 protein. The sample holds nearly 80,000 distinct CDR3 sequences, 9% to 12% seen once. Stated time point: patch test 1, 2 weeks after DPC sensitization. Treatment given: therapeutic diphenylcyclopropenone sensitization with weekly scalp DPC. RNA extraction used unfractionated whole blood as the source of total RNA. The CDR3 contains 15 residues. V was trimmed by 2 bases and J by 5 bases, leaving 15 bases between them. The V gene's germline CDR1 is GTSNPN and CDR2 SVGIG (reference sequence).

The input for sequencing was whole blood, taken in connection with sensitization to the hapten diphenylcyclopropenone (DPC). This sequence was found in a woman in her fifties or sixties with alopecia areata. Some clones in this sample may be carry-over from other donors' samples. The J gene is TRBJ1-4, the V gene TRBV30; possibly TRBD1 for D (5 bases). CDR3 in amino acids: CAWSRLGLQNEKLFF. For the CDR3, the DNA is TGTGCCTGGAGTCGCCTGGGACTTCAAAATGAAAAACTGTTTTTT.